The subject of this entry is one T cell receptor beta chain. Its antigen is unknown. At one boundary the junction diverges from the germline segment, which might be a read error. The data belong to a study of blood T cells in healthy people across ages. The study, taken as a whole, reports: More naive CD4+ cells and higher diversity marked long-lived donors relative to aged donors.

Germline CDR1 and CDR2: SGHDN and FVKESK. The CDR3 extends over 11 amino acids. PCR was performed a second time for about 6 to 11 cycles using a sample-barcoded 5' primer and a J-beta primer mix. TCRdb reprocessed the 5' RACE reads via MiXCR and lists one record per CDR3 protein. The sample contains 1 million or so distinct CDR3 sequences, more than 35% of which appear only once. The study recruited healthy Caucasian donors from Russia who were aged about 6 to 95. Collection of around 10 milliliters of peripheral blood was performed for each donor. The gene calls are TRBV14 and TRBJ2-4; D is unresolved. Material: blood. This TCR derives from a woman aged 55-69 years in good health. The CDR3 protein is CASSRQAEQDF. In DNA, the CDR3 is TGTGCCAGCAGCCGCCAAGCTGAGCAGGACTTC.